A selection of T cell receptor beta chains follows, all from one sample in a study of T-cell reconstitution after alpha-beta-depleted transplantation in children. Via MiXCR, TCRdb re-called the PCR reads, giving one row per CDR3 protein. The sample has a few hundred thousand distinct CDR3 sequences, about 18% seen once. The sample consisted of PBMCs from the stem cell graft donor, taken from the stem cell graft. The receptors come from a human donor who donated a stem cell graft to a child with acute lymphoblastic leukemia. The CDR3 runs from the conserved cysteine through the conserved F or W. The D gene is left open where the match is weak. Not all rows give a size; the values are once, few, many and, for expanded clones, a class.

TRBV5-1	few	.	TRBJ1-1	TGCGCCAGCAGCTTCCATAAGTTCCGCTACGCTGAAGCTTTCTTT	CASSFHKFRYAEAFF
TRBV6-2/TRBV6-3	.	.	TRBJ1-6	TGTGCCAGCAGTTACGTCGGGGTGAATAATTCACCCCTCCACTTT	CASSYVGVNNSPLHF
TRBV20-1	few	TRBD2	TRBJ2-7	TGCAGTGCCGGGACTAGCGGGAGGGCGATCTACGAGCAGTACTTC	CSAGTSGRAIYEQYF
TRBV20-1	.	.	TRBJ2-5	TGCAGTGCTAGAGGACCCACTCAAGAGACCCAGTACTTC	CSARGPTQETQYF
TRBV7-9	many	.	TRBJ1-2	TGCGCCAGCAGCTTGGGGAACTATGGCTACACCTTC	CASSLGNYGYTF
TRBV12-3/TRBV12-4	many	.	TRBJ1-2	TGTGCCAGCAGTTTTGGGGGCTTGAGGGGCGCCCCTGAAGGCTACACCTTC	CASSFGGLRGAPEGYTF
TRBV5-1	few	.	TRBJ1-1	TGCGCCAGCAGCTTGGAGCCAGGGAGGATGAACACTGAAGCTTTCTTT	CASSLEPGRMNTEAFF
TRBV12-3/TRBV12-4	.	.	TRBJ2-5	TGTGCCAGCAGTCCTCTGGGTGGGGTTGAGACCCAGTACTTC	CASSPLGGVETQYF
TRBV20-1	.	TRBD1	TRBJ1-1	TGCAGTGCTAGGAGGACAGGACGCTTGAACACTGAAGCTTTCTTT	CSARRTGRLNTEAFF
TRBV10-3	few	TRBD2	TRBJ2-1	TGTGCCATCACAACACTAGCGGGAGGACACAATGAGCAGTTCTTC	CAITTLAGGHNEQFF
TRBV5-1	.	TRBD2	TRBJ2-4	TGCGCCAGCAGCCAGCGACTAGCGGGGGGACTAGCCAAAAACATTCAGTACTTC	CASSQRLAGGLAKNIQYF
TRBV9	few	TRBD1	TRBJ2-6	TGTGCCAGCAGCCCCCGACAGGGAAGAAGCTCTGGGGCCAACGTCCTGACTTTC	CASSPRQGRSSGANVLTF
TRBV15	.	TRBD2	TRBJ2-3	TGTGCCACCAGCAGAGATAAGCAGCTAGCGGGATCCGATACGCAGTATTTT	CATSRDKQLAGSDTQYF
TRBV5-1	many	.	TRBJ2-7	TGCGCCAGCAGCGTTGAGAACCTGCAGTACTTC	CASSVENLQYF
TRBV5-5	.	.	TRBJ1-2	TGTGCCAGCAGCTTGGGATGGGGATACTATGGCTACACCTTC	CASSLGWGYYGYTF
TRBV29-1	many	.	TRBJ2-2	TGCAGCGTTGAAGTTTCGGGTCTCACCGGGGAGCTGTTTTTT	CSVEVSGLTGELFF
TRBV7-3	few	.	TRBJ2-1	TGTGCCAGCAGTAGGGTCGGGACTGTCAATGAGCAGTTCTTC	CASSRVGTVNEQFF
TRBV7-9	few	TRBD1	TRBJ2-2	TGTGCCAGCAGCCCGGGACAGGGGGCGATCGGGGAGCTGTTTTTT	CASSPGQGAIGELFF
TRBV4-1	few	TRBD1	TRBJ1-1	TGCGCCAGCAGCCAACCTGGGACAGGGGTAGGCGTAGCTTTCTTT	CASSQPGTGVGVAFF
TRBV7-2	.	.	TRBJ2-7	TGTGCCAGCAGCCATGGCCCGGGACATGGGGCCTACGAGCAGTACTTC	CASSHGPGHGAYEQYF
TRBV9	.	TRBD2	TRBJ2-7	TGTGCCAGCAGCGATAGCGGGATGTCATCCGAGCAGTACTTC	CASSDSGMSSEQYF
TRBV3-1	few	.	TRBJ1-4	TGTGCCAGCAGTGCGGCGCCTGAAGAAAAACTGTTTTTT	CASSAAPEEKLFF
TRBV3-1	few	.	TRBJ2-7	TGTGCCAGCAGCCAAGAGCGGGAAACCTACGAGCAGTACTTC	CASSQERETYEQYF
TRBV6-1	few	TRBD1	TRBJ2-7	TGTGCCAGCAGCACGGCCTCGGGACAGTACTACGAGCAGTACTTC	CASSTASGQYYEQYF
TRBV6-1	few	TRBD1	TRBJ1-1	TGTGCCAGCAGTGGACCGGGACAGGGGGTTATGAACACTGAAGCTTTCTTT	CASSGPGQGVMNTEAFF
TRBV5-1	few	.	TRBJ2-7	TGCGCCAGCCAAATCGAGGGTAGCTCCTACGAGCAGTACTTC	CASQIEGSSYEQYF
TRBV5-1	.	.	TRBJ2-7	TGCGCCAGCAGCTTGGCGGCGGGCCTGGAGCAGTACTTC	CASSLAAGLEQYF
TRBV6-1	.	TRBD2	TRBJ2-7	TGTGCCAGCAGTGAAGTGGGGGGGGGAACGACCTACGAGCAGTACTTC	CASSEVGGGTTYEQYF
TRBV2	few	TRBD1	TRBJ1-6	TGTGCCAGCAGAGCCGACAGGGGGGTTAATTCACCCCTCCACTTT	CASRADRGVNSPLHF
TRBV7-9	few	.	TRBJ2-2	TGTGCCAGCAGCTTGGTCCCGACTTACACCGGGGAGCTGTTTTTT	CASSLVPTYTGELFF
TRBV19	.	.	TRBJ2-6	TGTGCCAGTAGTATATTTGGCCAGTTAAGCTCTGGGGCCAACGTCCTGACTTTC	CASSIFGQLSSGANVLTF
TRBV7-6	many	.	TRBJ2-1	TGTGCCAGCAGCCCGGCCCATGAGCAGTTCTTC	CASSPAHEQFF
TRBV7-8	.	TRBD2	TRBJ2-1	TGTGCCAGCAGCTTAGAAGCCCGGACTAGCGGATACAATGAGCAGTTCTTC	CASSLEARTSGYNEQFF
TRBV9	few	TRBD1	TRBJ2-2	TGTGCCAGCAGCGTTGGGGACAGGTTCTCCGGGGAGCTGTTTTTT	CASSVGDRFSGELFF
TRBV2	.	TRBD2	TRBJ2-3	TGTGCCAGCAGCGCCGGGACTAGCATGACAGATACGCAGTATTTT	CASSAGTSMTDTQYF
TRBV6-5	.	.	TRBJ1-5	TGTGCCAGCAGTTACGCAGAGGGAGGCCAGCCCCAGCATTTT	CASSYAEGGQPQHF
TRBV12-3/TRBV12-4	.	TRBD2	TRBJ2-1	TGTGCCAGCAGTACGGGACTAGCGGTAGAAAAATCGTCCTACAATGAGCAGTTCTTC	CASSTGLAVEKSSYNEQFF
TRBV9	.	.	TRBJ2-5	TGTGCCAGCAACGGGGGAGGCCCCCAAGAGACCCAGTACTTC	CASNGGGPQETQYF
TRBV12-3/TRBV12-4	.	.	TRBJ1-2	TGTGCCATCCGGGGAAACTATGGCTACACCTTC	CAIRGNYGYTF
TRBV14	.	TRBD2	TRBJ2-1	TGTGCCAGCAGCCAAGTTCGGTGGACTAGCGGTTACAATGAGCAGTTCTTC	CASSQVRWTSGYNEQFF
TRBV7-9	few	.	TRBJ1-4	TGTGCCAGCAGCTTAGGGGATTCCCGCTTAAAACTGTTTTTT	CASSLGDSRLKLFF
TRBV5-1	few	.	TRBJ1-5	TGCGCCAGCAGCCTAGACAGGAGAAGCAATCAGCCCCAGCATTTT	CASSLDRRSNQPQHF
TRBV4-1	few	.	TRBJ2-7	TGCGCCAGCAGCCAAGATTCGAGGACAGCCTACGAGCAGTACTTC	CASSQDSRTAYEQYF
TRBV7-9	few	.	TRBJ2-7	TGTGCCAGCAGCTTAAGTCTCGGGGCCTACGAGCAGTACTTC	CASSLSLGAYEQYF
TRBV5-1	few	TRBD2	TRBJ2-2	TGCGCCAGCAGCTTGGCGCCCAGCGGGAGTTTCTACGGGGAGCTGTTTTTT	CASSLAPSGSFYGELFF
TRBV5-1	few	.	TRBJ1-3	TGCGCCAGCCGGGACGGCGCTGGAAACACCATATATTTT	CASRDGAGNTIYF
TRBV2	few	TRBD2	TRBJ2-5	TGTGCCAGCAGTGACCCACTAGCGCTAAACTCCCAAGAGACCCAGTACTTC	CASSDPLALNSQETQYF
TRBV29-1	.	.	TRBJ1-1	TGCAGCGTTGCGATAGGGGACCTGAACACTGAAGCTTTCTTT	CSVAIGDLNTEAFF
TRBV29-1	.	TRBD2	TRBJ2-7	TGCAGCGTTGAAGGGACTACCGGGAGGGTCTACGAGCAGTACTTC	CSVEGTTGRVYEQYF
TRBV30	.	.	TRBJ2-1	TGTGCCTGGAGTATCATATACTACAATGAGCAGTTCTTC	CAWSIIYYNEQFF
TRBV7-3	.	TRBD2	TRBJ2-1	TGTGCCAGCAGCCGGCCGGGACTAGCGGGAGGGCGCAATGAGCAGTTCTTC	CASSRPGLAGGRNEQFF
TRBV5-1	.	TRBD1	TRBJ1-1	TGCGCCAGCAGCTCAAGACAGGGGGCCGCCACTGAAGCTTTCTTT	CASSSRQGAATEAFF
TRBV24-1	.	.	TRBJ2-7	TGTGCCACCCAGGACGGAAATTCCTACGAGCAGTACTTC	CATQDGNSYEQYF